This T cell receptor (beta chain) stems from a study of high-grade serous ovarian cancer treatment subgroups. Tumor tissue was taken before any definitive surgery or chemotherapy was given. V dropped 2 bases and J dropped 9 bases, with 15 bases sitting between them. Germline values: CDR1 SGHNT, CDR2 YYREEE (reference sequence). This CDR3 is built from 14 residues. Here immunoSEQ multiplex PCR was the method, and the copy in TCRdb shows in-frame clones only, minus some. The table includes around 3,500 clones, about 73% detected once. This receptor was taken from a human donor with high-grade serous ovarian cancer. Input material: tumor tissue. The chain combines TRBV5-4 with TRBJ1-5; D is unresolved. The CDR3 is CASSFRAGRWPQHF. Written as DNA, the CDR3 is TGTGCCAGCAGCTTTAGAGCGGGCCGGTGGCCCCAGCATTTT.